This passage covers 12 T cell receptor beta chains from one sample sequenced in a study of T cells in narcolepsy. The assay was immunoSEQ multiplex PCR, and TCRdb's table has in-frame clones only and misses some. The data hold fewer than 25,000 clones, with 65% to 90% observed a single time. Sequenced sample: memory (CD45RA-) CD4+ T cells from blood. The receptor set was obtained from a human donor in good health.

The chain joins TRBV27 to TRBJ2-3, with D hard to call. CDR1 is MNHEY, CDR2 SMNVEV, per germline (reference sequence). This CDR3 has 18 amino acids. V lost 2 bases and J lost 0, with 18 bases in between. As DNA, the CDR3 is TGTGCCAGCAGTTTAAAGTCCTGGATGTTGCCTAGCACAGATACGCAGTATTTT. It codes for CASSLKSWMLPSTDTQYF.

This clone has only one observation. V is TRBV10-3 and J is TRBJ2-3; D is uncertain. CDR1 and CDR2 (germline): ENHRY, SYGVKD. The V end was cut by 6 bases, the J end by 0 bases, with 4 bases between. This CDR3 comprises 12 residues. The CDR3 protein is CAIRTSTDTQYF. The CDR3 DNA sequence: TGTGCCATCAGGACTAGCACAGATACGCAGTATTTT.

The rearrangement joins TRBV27 to TRBJ1-2; a weak D match, TRBD1 (5 bases). CDR3 length equals 14 residues. The V end lost 0 bases, the J end lost 5 bases, and 10 bases lay between the germline ends. Germline values: CDR1 MNHEY, CDR2 SMNVEV (reference sequence). The CDR3 loop reads CASSLSGTQYGYTF. The CDR3 DNA follows: TGTGCCAGCAGTTTATCCGGGACCCAATATGGCTACACCTTC.

The chain combines TRBV11-3 with TRBJ2-1; D might be TRBD2 (6 bases). The V gene lost 2 bases and the J gene lost 7 bases, with 15 bases spanning the gap. Germline lookup yields CDR1 SGHNT and CDR2 YENEEA. This CDR3 is built from 15 residues. CDR3 nucleotides: TGTGCCAGCAGCTTAAAGACGGGAGTGGGAAATGAGCAGTTCTTC. Translated: CASSLKTGVGNEQFF.

This chain joins TRBV28 and TRBJ2-7; D remains ambiguous. In germline, CDR1 is MDHEN, CDR2 SYDVKM. Trimming pared 1 base from V and 0 bases from J, leaving 7 bases between. The CDR3 has 14 residues. The CDR3, as DNA: TGTGCCAGCAGTTTATACGGCCTCTCCTACGAGCAGTACTTC. It is translated as CASSLYGLSYEQYF. Full variable domain (remainder filled in from reference TRBV28 and TRBJ2-7): DVKVTQSSRYLVKRTGEKVFLECVQDMDHENMFWYRQDPGLGLRLIYFSYDVKMKEKGDIPEGYSVSREKKERFSLILESASTNQTSMYLCASSLYGLSYEQYFGPGTRLTVT.

V and J are TRBV5-6 and TRBJ1-1; TRBD1 matches at 7 bases. The CDR3 has 15 amino acids. Germline values: CDR1 SGHDT, CDR2 YYEEEE. V shed 3 bases, J shed 4 bases, and the junction held 9 bases outside the gene matches. DNA of the CDR3: TGTGCCAGCAGCTGGGAAGGGGGCGCGGGCACTGAAGCTTTCTTT. Its protein is CASSWEGGAGTEAFF.

The chain has TRBV4-2 and TRBJ1-2; D gene unclear. The germline V gene has CDR1 LGHNA and CDR2 YNFKEQ. V was shortened by 0 bases and J by 4 bases, with 12 bases between the two germline ends. The CDR3 has 15 amino acids. CDR3 sequence (DNA): TGTGCCAGCAGCCAAGATCGGCAGGCGAGCTATGGCTACACCTTC. This encodes CASSQDRQASYGYTF.

This clone showed up just a few times. The chain combines TRBV7-9 with TRBJ1-4; D is unclear. The CDR3 length is 15 residues. Trimming took 0 bases from V and 8 from J, leaving 13 bases between them. Germline assignment: CDR1 SEHNR and CDR2 FQNEAQ (reference sequence). CDR3 DNA sequence: TGTGCCAGCAGCTTAGCGGCAGGAGGGCAGGAAAAACTGTTTTTT. Amino acids: CASSLAAGGQEKLFF.

With regard to this clone: At the DNA level, this CDR3 is encoded by other sequences in the same sample as well. J is TRBJ2-5 and V is TRBV11-3; possible D gene TRBD2, 6 bases. The CDR3 has 13 amino acids. The ends were cut back, 3 bases at V and 3 bases at J, with 8 bases in the middle. CDR1 and CDR2 from the germline V gene are SGHNT and YENEEA. The CDR3 sequence: CASSFGGEETQYF. DNA for the CDR3: TGTGCCAGCAGCTTTGGAGGGGAAGAGACCCAGTACTTC. Complete variable domain (other parts from reference TRBV11-3 and TRBJ2-5): EAGVVQSPRYKIIEKKQPVAFWCNPISGHNTLYWYLQNLGQGPELLIRYENEEAVDDSQLPKDRFSAERLKGVDSTLKIQPAELGDSAVYLCASSFGGEETQYFGPGTRLLVL.

The rearrangement joins TRBV7-9 to TRBJ2-7; 8 bases line up with TRBD1. The V and J ends lost 5 bases and 2 bases, in that order; junction bases with no gene match: 5. The CDR3 runs to 14 residues. Looked up from germline, CDR1 is SEHNR and CDR2 is FQNEAQ (reference sequence). CDR3 bases: TGTGCCAGCAGCCCGGGACAGGTTGCCTACGAGCAGTACTTC. Translating it yields CASSPGQVAYEQYF.

J is TRBJ2-4 and V is TRBV30; perhaps TRBD2 as D (5 bases). The germline V gene encodes CDR1 GTSNPN and CDR2 SVGIG (reference sequence). This CDR3 has 12 residues. V shed 7 bases and J shed 8 bases, with 15 bases lying between them. CDR3: CASPARRHIQYF. DNA of the CDR3: TGTGCCTCCCCGGCCCGGAGGCACATTCAGTACTTC.

The J gene is TRBJ1-6, the V gene TRBV9; 9 nucleotides align to TRBD1. CDR3 length: 15 amino acids. Looked up from germline, CDR1 is SGDLS and CDR2 is YYNGEE. V shed 0 bases and J 10 bases; nucleotides not matched to a gene: 5. The CDR3 DNA sequence: TGTGCCAGCAGCGTAGCTGGGACAGGGAGCTCACCCCTCCACTTT. Its protein product is CASSVAGTGSSPLHF.